The clone carrying this T cell receptor (beta chain) was observed a single time. CDR3 length equals 16 residues. The germline V gene encodes CDR1 LGHDT and CDR2 YNNKEL (reference sequence). With 0 bases removed from V and 8 bases from J, the gap between germline ends came to 14 bases. The sample is drawn from a study of blood T cell repertoires in COVID-19. Study-level information: Whether acute or convalescent, the COVID-19 samples came from the United States, Italy and Spain. The cDNA or gDNA used as material had been derived from T cells, B-cell-depleted T cells, or PBMCs.

Original processing methods: Amplification with reference gene primers provided the estimates of nucleated cell counts. Assay: immunoSEQ multiplex PCR; the TCRdb copy retains only in-frame clones and omits some. V and J calls and clone size are given by that table; D and trimming were obtained from the DNA. The profile shows around 250,000 clones, 86% of them singletons. This clonotype originated in a man between 25 and 39 years old who had recovered from COVID-19. The rearrangement links TRBV3-1 (or the pseudogene TRBV3-2) to TRBJ1-6; TRBD1 might be the D (5 bases). The sequencing sample was made of peripheral blood. The CDR3 coding sequence is TGTGCCAGCAGCCAAGATAGTGGGGGAGGGTATTCACCCCTCCACTTT. Translating gives CASSQDSGGGYSPLHF.